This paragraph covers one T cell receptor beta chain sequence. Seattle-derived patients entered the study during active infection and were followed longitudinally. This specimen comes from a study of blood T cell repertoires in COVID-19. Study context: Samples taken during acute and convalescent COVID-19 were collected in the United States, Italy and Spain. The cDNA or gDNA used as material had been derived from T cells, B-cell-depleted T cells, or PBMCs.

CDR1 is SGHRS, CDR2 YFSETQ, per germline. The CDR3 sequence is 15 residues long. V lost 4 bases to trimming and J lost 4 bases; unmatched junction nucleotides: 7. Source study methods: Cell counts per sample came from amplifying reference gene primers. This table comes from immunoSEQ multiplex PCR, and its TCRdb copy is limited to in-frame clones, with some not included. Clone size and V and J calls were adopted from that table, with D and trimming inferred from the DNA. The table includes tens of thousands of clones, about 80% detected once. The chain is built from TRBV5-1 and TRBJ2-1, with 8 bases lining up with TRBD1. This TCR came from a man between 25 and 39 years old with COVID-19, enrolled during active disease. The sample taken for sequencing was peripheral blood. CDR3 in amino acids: CASSARDRLYNEQFF. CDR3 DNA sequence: TGCGCCAGCAGCGCCCGGGACAGGCTGTACAATGAGCAGTTCTTC.